This TCR beta chain was observed in a study of T cells expressing NK-cell markers. Overall study context: Sorted T-cell subsets CD3+CD56+NKG2C+, CD3+CD56+NKG2C- and CD3+CD56-NKG2C+ were TCR beta-sequenced.

CDR3 length: 15 residues. Germline V gene data show CDR1 as MGHDK and CDR2 as SYGVNS. What made the TCR beta cDNA was 5'RACE template switching with UMIs. Following a re-call of the 5' RACE reads, TCRdb has one entry per CDR3 protein and lacks DNA. The sample's table shows some 600,000 distinct CDR3 sequences. Study findings and constraints: Roughly six donors showed dominant NKG2C+ clonotypes comprising about 1.0-7.0% of their CD8+ T cells.

Regarding this clonotype: The antigen is unknown.

Source material: blood T cells: a sorted CD56 or NKG2C T cell subset, CD4+ or CD8+ T cells, or bulk PBMC T cells (not recorded which). This receptor was identified in a man aged 18 to 29 in good health. The V gene is TRBV25-1, the J gene TRBJ2-5; TCRdb's assignment of TRBD2 cannot be checked, as there is no DNA. CDR3 sequence reads: CASSAAGGPEETQYF.